This T cell receptor beta chain stems from a study of tumor-infiltrating lymphocytes in primary liver carcinoma. Study outcomes and limitations: Pairs comparing tumor with adjacent tissue or blood overlapped less than pairs drawn from tumor regions.

As to this clonotype: The antigen is unknown. The germline gene is not matched at one end of the junction; a read error may be the cause.

Germline CDR1 reads MDHEN; CDR2 reads SYDVKM. The length of the CDR3 is 17 residues. From roughly 21-30 mg of unsorted bulk tissue, DNA and RNA were co-extracted together. TCR beta cDNA was prepared out of 450 to 500 ng total RNA by means of a constant-region primer. TCR beta libraries came from three nested multiplex PCR rounds using slightly modified ARM-PCR. For 10 cycles apiece, the opening two PCR rounds ran with TRBV1-TRBV30 forward primers and a C-beta reverse primer. TCRdb ran MiXCR on the multiplex PCR reads and lists one entry per CDR3 protein. This table has 20,000 to 25,000 distinct CDR3 sequences, 75% to 80% appearing once.

Sequencing used liver tumor tissue from sampling region 1. Specified subset: tumor region T1, superior pole. The rearrangement joins TRBV28 to TRBJ2-1; 8 bases match TRBD1. This receptor was taken from a woman aged 25 to 39 with primary liver carcinoma and hepatitis B virus infection. CDR3 in amino acids: CTSSPEQGAARVNEQFF. The CDR3 region has the DNA TGTACCAGCAGTCCAGAGCAGGGGGCAGCGAGAGTCAATGAGCAGTTCTTC.